Below are 30 T cell receptor beta chains sequenced from a single sample in a study of blood T cells in healthy people across ages (dated by TCRdb to about 2015). Library prep was done by 5' RACE. Sequenced on an Illumina HiSeq 2500. A second 7 to 11 cycle PCR used a sample-barcoded 5' primer and a J-beta primer mix. TCRdb took the public reads, trimmed them with fastp at Q25, ran MiXCR for clone calling and kept in-frame beta chains. Each entry is one CDR3 protein sequence, shown with its most common DNA and genes. In this sample the table shows hundreds of thousands of distinct CDR3 sequences, 58% of which occur a single time. Together, the top ten hold roughly 20% of the sample. Sequenced input: blood. Every receptor here comes from a young man in good health.

The rearrangement uses TRBV6-5 and TRBJ2-4; 12 nucleotides align to TRBD2. The tail of the sequence fits TRBJ2-7 better, so the J call may be wrong. The CDR3 contains 15 residues. In germline, CDR1 is MNHEY, CDR2 SVGAGI. CDR3 nucleotides: TGTGCCAGCACCCCAAGGACTAGCGGGGACTACGAGCAGTACTTC. It codes for CASTPRTSGDYEQYF.

This clonotype was counted between two and nine times. The V and J genes are TRBV9 and TRBJ1-2; D possibly corresponds to TRBD1 (5 bases). V lost 3 bases, J lost 5 bases, and 14 bases lay in between. This CDR3 is 14 amino acids long. CDR1 SGDLS and CDR2 YYNGEE come from the germline V gene. CDR3 DNA: TGTGCCAGCAGCGGAAACCGGGACCGTTATGGCTACACCTTC. Translating it yields CASSGNRDRYGYTF.

This clonotype was observed once. This chain uses TRBV20-1 with TRBJ2-5, with 10 bases that match TRBD2. The germline V gene encodes CDR1 DFQATT and CDR2 SNEGSKA (reference sequence). The V gene end was trimmed by 5 bases and the J gene end by 4 bases; junction bases not matched to a gene: 16. CDR3 size: 17 residues. The CDR3 sequence is CSASAVLAGESLETQYF. Written as DNA, the CDR3 is TGCAGTGCTTCTGCCGTTCTAGCGGGAGAGTCCCTAGAGACCCAGTACTTC.

This clonotype has more than one count but fewer than ten. Since a much larger clone is just one base distant, this may be a read error. This rearrangement joins TRBV12-3 or TRBV12-4 to TRBJ2-3; D is possibly TRBD2 (5 bases). The CDR3 loop spans 14 amino acids. The CDR3 loop reads CASSFGVRGDTEYF. The CDR3 DNA is TGTGCCAGCAGTTTCGGGGTGAGAGGAGATACGGAGTATTTT.

The chain couples TRBV5-1 to TRBJ1-1, with 9 bases aligning to TRBD1. V gave up 2 bases and J gave up 5 bases; unmatched junction bases: 10. This CDR3 contains 16 residues. Per germline, CDR1 SGHRS and CDR2 YFSETQ. Here the CDR3 reads CASSFAGTGSGTEAFF. The CDR3, as DNA: TGCGCCAGCAGCTTTGCCGGGACAGGGTCTGGTACTGAAGCTTTCTTT.

This sequence joins TRBV7-9 and TRBJ2-3; 7 bases align to TRBD2. V shed 6 bases and J 2 bases; nucleotides not matched to a gene: 8. The CDR3 has 15 residues. From germline, CDR1 is SEHNR and CDR2 FQNEAQ (reference sequence). The CDR3 DNA sequence: TGTGCCAGCAGAAAAGGTGGGACTACCACAGATACGCAGTATTTT. Translation: CASRKGGTTTDTQYF.

This clonotype has only a few counts. Given a much more abundant clone one base away, this may be a read error. This sequence joins TRBV5-1 and TRBJ2-7; no clear D. With 4 bases removed from V and 2 bases from J, the gap between germline ends came to 13 bases. The CDR3 covers 14 residues. Germline V gene data show CDR1 as SGHRS and CDR2 as YFSETQ. CDR3 nucleotide sequence: TGCGCCAGCAGCCCGGGCTCCAGCCCCTACGAGCAGTACTTC. It translates to CASSPGSSPYEQYF.

The rearrangement joins TRBV11-2 to TRBJ2-6, with 8 nucleotides matching TRBD1. The CDR3 is 20 residues long. J lost 0 bases, V lost 5 bases, and 15 bases had no gene match. CDR1 is SGHAT, CDR2 FQNNGV, per germline. Here the CDR3 DNA reads TGTGCCAGCAGCCGCCCGCCGCGGACAGGGCTTTCCTCTGGGGCCAACGTCCTGACTTTC. As protein: CASSRPPRTGLSSGANVLTF.

This clonotype was seen a few times. The rearrangement uses TRBV11-1 and TRBJ2-5; the D is unclear. V was pared by 2 bases and J by 3 bases, with 13 bases between. The CDR3 spans 15 residues. Per the germline V gene, CDR1 is SGHAT and CDR2 is FQDESV (reference sequence). In nucleotides, the CDR3 is TGTGCCAGCAGCTTATGGGGATTGCGAGAAGAGACCCAGTACTTC. Protein: CASSLWGLREETQYF.

The rearrangement uses TRBV7-3 and TRBJ2-1, with D perhaps matching TRBD1 or TRBD2 (6 bases each). CDR1 is SGHTA and CDR2 is FQGTGA in the germline V gene. The CDR3 runs to 15 residues. Trimming stripped 2 bases from V and 10 bases from J, with 18 bases between. The CDR3 DNA follows: TGTGCCAGCAGCTTAGGTGACGCCGGGGGACAAGAGCAGTTCTTC. Translating gives CASSLGDAGGQEQFF.

This chain connects TRBV28 to TRBJ2-6; D is unclear. CDR1 MDHEN and CDR2 SYDVKM come from the germline V gene. The CDR3 spans 15 residues. With 3 bases removed from V and 0 bases from J, the gap between germline ends came to 6 bases. CDR3 sequence: CASSFSLSGANVLTF. The CDR3 DNA follows: TGTGCCAGCAGTTTCTCCCTCTCTGGGGCCAACGTCCTGACTTTC.

CDR3 nucleotide sequence: TGTGCCAGCAGTGACAGGGCCACCGGGGAGCTGTTTTTT. Amino acid sequence: CASSDRATGELFF. The chain employs TRBV6-4 and TRBJ2-2; D is unclear. From germline, CDR1 is MRHNA and CDR2 SNTAGT. V was pared by 2 bases and J by 4 bases, with 5 bases between. This CDR3 has 13 amino acids.

The chain is built from TRBV2 and TRBJ1-4; TRBD1 matches 8 bases. The CDR3 contains 16 residues. Trimming at V came to 6 bases and at J to 3 bases, leaving 9 bases not matched to a gene. The germline gives CDR1 SNHLY, CDR2 FYNNEI. CDR3 coding DNA: TGTGCCAGCAGATGGACAGGGCAGATTCCTAATGAAAAACTGTTTTTT. It specifies CASRWTGQIPNEKLFF.

The J gene is TRBJ2-5, the V gene TRBV11-2; the match to TRBD1 covers 8 bases. J lost 5 bases, V lost 5 bases, and 7 bases had no gene match. The CDR3 contains 14 residues. CDR1 and CDR2 from the germline V gene are SGHAT and FQNNGV. The chain's CDR3 is CASSIGQGRETQYF. CDR3 nucleotides: TGTGCCAGCAGCATCGGACAGGGCCGGGAGACCCAGTACTTC.

Comments on this clonotype: A read error may account for a junction end that differs from germline. The genes are TRBV20-1 and TRBJ2-1; D is possibly TRBD1 (5 bases). This CDR3 contains 13 residues. CDR1 is DFQATT, CDR2 SNEGSKA, per germline (reference sequence). Written as DNA, the CDR3 is TGCAGTGCTAGAGAGCTCAGGGTGAATGAACAGTTCTTC. This sequence encodes CSARELRVNEQFF.

The rearrangement uses TRBV2 and TRBJ2-1, with TRBD2 matching over 9 bases. Germline V gives CDR1 SNHLY, CDR2 FYNNEI. This CDR3 spans 14 amino acids. V gave up 8 bases and J gave up 3 bases; unmatched junction bases: 5. The CDR3 DNA is TGTGCCAGCCCGGCTAGCGGGGACTACAATGAGCAGTTCTTC. This sequence encodes CASPASGDYNEQFF.

The rearrangement uses TRBV6-2 or TRBV6-3 and TRBJ2-1, with D tentatively TRBD1 (5 bases). The germline V and J ends were trimmed by 2 bases and 10 bases, with 9 bases remaining between them. This CDR3 spans 12 amino acids. Per the germline V gene, CDR1 is MNHEY and CDR2 is SVGEGT. CDR3 bases: TGTGCCAGCAGTTACCCAGGGATCGAGCAGTTCTTC. Residues: CASSYPGIEQFF.

This clonotype was counted a single time. The V and J genes are TRBV6-6 and TRBJ2-1; D unclear. Germline V gives CDR1 MNHNY, CDR2 SVGAGI (reference sequence). Trimming shortened V by 6 bases and J by 4 bases, and 16 bases separated the two germline ends. The CDR3 has 15 residues. CDR3 region: CASSCPGQGYNEQFF. The CDR3 nucleotides read TGTGCCAGCAGCTGCCCGGGCCAAGGGTACAATGAGCAGTTCTTC.

The V call is TRBV4-3, the J call TRBJ2-7; D is ambiguous. The V end was cut by 0 bases, the J end by 7 bases, with 19 bases between. Germline CDR1 reads LGHNA; CDR2 reads YSLEER. The CDR3 runs 16 residues. The CDR3 bases are TGCGCCAGCAGCCAAGATGAAGCAACTCCCTACAATGAGCAGTACTTC. This sequence encodes CASSQDEATPYNEQYF.

The V and J genes are TRBV7-2 and TRBJ2-3, with D perhaps TRBD2 (6 bases). The CDR3 contains 15 residues. Germline V gene lookup returns CDR1 SGHTA and CDR2 FQGNSA. V was trimmed by 6 bases and J by 2 bases, leaving 15 bases between them. The CDR3 loop reads CASRPKLASTDTQYF. The CDR3 nucleotides read TGTGCCAGCAGGCCTAAACTAGCCTCCACAGATACGCAGTATTTT.

This clonotype showed up just a few times. The V call is TRBV7-2, the J call TRBJ2-7; D remains unclear. The CDR3 has 13 amino acids. Germline V gene lookup returns CDR1 SGHTA and CDR2 FQGNSA. Trimming took off 4 bases at V and 3 bases at J, with 10 bases between the two ends. CDR3 residues: CASSSSTNYEQYF. CDR3 DNA: TGTGCCAGCAGCTCCTCGACAAACTACGAGCAGTACTTC.

The chain is built from TRBV11-1 and TRBJ2-1; 8 positions match TRBD1. Near its end, the DNA agrees better with TRBJ2-7, so the J call may be wrong. The CDR3 is 16 amino acids. Germline-derived CDR1 and CDR2 are SGHAT and FQDESV (reference sequence). The CDR3 sequence: CASSGSGTGGWDEQYF. The CDR3 region has the DNA TGTGCCAGCAGCGGATCCGGGACAGGTGGTTGGGATGAGCAGTACTTC.

The chain joins TRBV7-2 to TRBJ2-7; 8 bases fit TRBD2. The assigned J gene may be wrong: the sequence end matches TRBJ2-5 better. The CDR3 consists of 16 residues. CDR1 is SGHTA, CDR2 FQGNSA, per germline. The CDR3 DNA reads TGTGCCAGCAGCTTGTACGGAGCGGGAGTGGGAGAGACCCAGTACTTC. It encodes CASSLYGAGVGETQYF.

The gene calls are TRBV27 and TRBJ2-5, with unresolved D. From germline, CDR1 is MNHEY and CDR2 SMNVEV (reference sequence). There are 13 residues in the CDR3. V was cut by 2 bases and J by 7 bases, with 11 bases left in between. The CDR3 is CASSLKGSATQYF. CDR3 DNA: TGTGCCAGCAGTTTAAAGGGTTCGGCGACCCAGTACTTC.

J is TRBJ2-7 and V is TRBV25-1; D is unresolved. Gene TRBJ2-5 matches the end of the DNA better, so the J call may be wrong. Germline CDR1 and CDR2: MGHDK and SYGVNS. The CDR3 runs 12 residues. CDR3 sequence: CASNSLPGTQYF. DNA of the CDR3: TGTGCCAGCAATTCTCTTCCGGGGACCCAGTACTTC.

J is TRBJ2-1 and V is TRBV19, with D possibly TRBD2 on 5 matching bases. The V and J ends lost 8 bases and 0 bases respectively, with 11 bases between them. Germline-derived CDR1 and CDR2 are LNHDA and SQIVND (reference sequence). The CDR3 extends over 14 amino acids. CDR3 nucleotides: TGTGCCAGTGCAGCGGTGGGCTCCTACAATGAGCAGTTCTTC. Translation: CASAAVGSYNEQFF.

Of note for this clonotype: Possible read error: a much larger clone is one base away. The chain carries TRBV7-6 and TRBJ2-7, with 10 bases matching TRBD1. The CDR3 runs 14 residues. After removal of 5 bases from V and 3 bases from J, the junction contained 4 bases not matched to a gene. In germline, CDR1 is SGHVS, CDR2 FNYEAQ. In nucleotides, the CDR3 is TGTGCCAGCAGCGTAGGGACAGGGGACTACGAGCAGTACTTC. This encodes CASSVGTGDYEQYF.

V gene TRBV4-3 combines with J gene TRBJ1-1; 8 nucleotides agree with TRBD1. Germline V gene lookup returns CDR1 LGHNA and CDR2 YSLEER. The junction had 6 bases not matched to a gene; V was cut back by 0 bases and J by 3 bases. The CDR3 spans 16 residues. The CDR3 is CASSQDAGGAYTEAFF. The DNA for the CDR3 is TGCGCCAGCAGCCAAGATGCAGGGGGCGCCTACACTGAAGCTTTCTTT.

About this clonotype itself: At one of its ends the junction is not consistent with the germline gene, which may arise from a read error. The J gene is TRBJ2-6, the V gene TRBV6-1, with D unclear. CDR1 MNHNS and CDR2 SASEGT come from the germline V gene. The CDR3 extends over 18 amino acids. Here the CDR3 DNA reads TGTGCCAGCGGTGAAGCCCCTAGGCCGAGCTCTGGGGCCAACGTCCTGACTTTC. Amino acid sequence: CASGEAPRPSSGANVLTF.

The chain links TRBV6-6 to TRBJ2-5; D unclear. The tail of the sequence fits TRBJ2-7 better, so the J call may be wrong. The length of the CDR3 is 13 residues. The germline gives CDR1 MNHNY, CDR2 SVGAGI (reference sequence). In nucleotides, the CDR3 is TGTGCCAGCAGTTACTCGAAACGTGGCGAGCAGTACTTC. It codes for CASSYSKRGEQYF.